This TCR beta chain is drawn from a study of T cell repertoires in cytomegalovirus infection. TCRdb re-called the reads with MiXCR, one entry per CDR3 protein. Of some 480,000 distinct CDR3 sequences in the sample, roughly a third are singletons; the top ten hold around a sixth. The V gene end was trimmed by 4 bases and the J gene end by 6 bases; junction bases not matched to a gene: 9. The CDR3 extends over 14 amino acids. CDR1 and CDR2 from the germline V gene are MNHEY and SVGEGT. This clonotype was seen a handful of times. As yet, its antigen is unknown. This TCR came from a human donor in good health (CMV status not recorded). Some clones in this sample may be carry-over from other donors' samples. The material was cultured PBMCs, obtained from culture after CMV antigen stimulation. J is TRBJ2-7 and V is TRBV6-2 or TRBV6-3; 7 nucleotides agree with TRBD2. CDR3 bases: TGTGCCAGCAGTTGGGGCGGGAGACGGTCCGAGCAGTACGTC. Translated, it gives CASSWGGRRSEQYV.